A single count supports the clone carrying this T cell receptor (beta chain). After removal of 2 bases from V and 0 bases from J, the junction contained 6 bases not matched to a gene. From germline, CDR1 is LNHDA and CDR2 SQIVND (reference sequence). This CDR3 is built from 16 residues. The sample comes from a study of blood T cell repertoires in COVID-19. On the study more broadly: The cDNA or gDNA used as material had been derived from T cells, B-cell-depleted T cells, or PBMCs.

The method was immunoSEQ multiplex PCR; TCRdb's version includes in-frame clones alone and lacks a portion of them. Among fewer than 350,000 clones listed, 85% were seen once. Everyone who took part was roughly 18 to 89 years old, and they came from 24 US areas. Participant reports of clinical history set cohort assignment. Each recovered donor of Cohort 3 presented with two negative PCRs, clearance, or symptom resolution. Specimen: PBMCs or T cells enriched from blood (not recorded which). The TCR sequence derives from a woman in her 50s who had recovered from COVID-19. The chain combines TRBV19 with TRBJ1-1, with TRBD1 identical over 7 bases. The CDR3 DNA follows: TGTGCCAGTAGTATAAGGACAGGCACGTTGAACACTGAAGCTTTCTTT. This encodes CASSIRTGTLNTEAFF.